Presented here are 29 T cell receptor beta chains from one specimen sequenced in a study of T cell responses to AZD1222 COVID-19 vaccine. The method was immunoSEQ multiplex PCR; TCRdb's version includes in-frame clones alone and lacks a portion of them. This table holds about 130,000 clones, 80% to 90% found once. Specimen: peripheral blood, collected on day 0 of AZD1222 vaccination. The source of these receptors is an adult in good health.

The genes are TRBV6-6 and TRBJ2-7; maybe TRBD1 (6 bases). CDR1 and CDR2 (germline): MNHNY, SVGAGI (reference sequence). The CDR3 is 14 residues long. V lost 3 bases and J lost 5, with 14 bases in between. The CDR3: CASSYPTGSNEQYF. The CDR3 DNA reads as TGTGCCAGCAGTTATCCCACAGGGTCTAACGAGCAGTACTTC.

The chain has TRBV5-4 and TRBJ2-1; possibly TRBD1 for D (5 bases). CDR1 and CDR2 (germline): SGHNT, YYREEE (reference sequence). The ends were cut back, 1 base at V and 7 bases at J, with 15 bases in the middle. The CDR3 runs 15 residues. CDR3 in DNA: TGTGCCAGCAGCTTGTGGCAGGGAAGGTTGAATGAGCAGTTCTTC. As protein: CASSLWQGRLNEQFF.

This clone was found a few times. The chain couples TRBV6-1 to TRBJ1-3; TRBD1 agrees at 9 bases. Trimming at V came to 1 base and at J to 13 bases, leaving 2 bases not matched to a gene. The CDR3 is 12 residues long. Germline CDR1 and CDR2: MNHNS and SASEGT. CDR3 in amino acids: CASSEEGQGIYF. CDR3 coding DNA: TGTGCCAGCAGTGAAGAAGGACAGGGGATATATTTT.

Concerning this clone itself: One junction end disagrees with the germline gene, perhaps due to a read error. The genes are TRBV18 and TRBJ2-7; 9 bases are shared with TRBD1. The CDR3 extends over 13 amino acids. Germline V CDR1 and CDR2: KGHSH, LQKENI. The CDR3 sequence: CASSPRQGDEQYF. Written as DNA, the CDR3 is TGTGCCAGCTCACCAAGACAGGGGGACGAACAGTACTTC.

This chain uses TRBV6-5 with TRBJ2-5; D possibly corresponds to TRBD1 (5 bases). Germline V CDR1 and CDR2: MNHEY, SVGAGI. The CDR3 is 15 amino acids. V was trimmed by 0 bases and J by 1 base, leaving 9 bases between them. CDR3 coding DNA: TGTGCCAGCAGTTACTCAGGGGCTTCCCAAGAGACCCAGTACTTC. It specifies CASSYSGASQETQYF.

This clone was detected only once. This chain joins TRBV5-1 and TRBJ1-1; D is ambiguous. V gave up 0 bases and J gave up 0 bases, with 3 bases separating them. In germline, CDR1 is SGHRS, CDR2 YFSETQ. CDR3 length equals 13 residues. The CDR3 reads CASSLGMNTEAFF. CDR3 DNA: TGCGCCAGCAGCTTGGGGATGAACACTGAAGCTTTCTTT.

The chain carries TRBV7-8 and TRBJ2-5; D is perhaps TRBD1 or TRBD2 (6 bases each). The V end lost 5 bases, the J end lost 4 bases, and 20 bases lay between the germline ends. In germline, CDR1 is SGHVS, CDR2 FQNEAQ. This CDR3 comprises 16 residues. The CDR3 loop is CASSPVIRGLIETQYF. The DNA for the CDR3 is TGTGCCAGCAGCCCCGTCATCCGGGGGCTAATAGAGACCCAGTACTTC. Variable domain in full (rest from reference TRBV7-8 and TRBJ2-5): GAGVSQSPRYKVAKRGQDVALRCDPISGHVSLFWYQQALGQGPEFLTYFQNEAQLDKSGLPSDRFFAERPEGSVSTLKIQRTQQEDSAVYLCASSPVIRGLIETQYFGPGTRLLVL.

V is TRBV2 and J is TRBJ1-4; tentatively, D is TRBD1 (6 bases). Between the trimmed V and J ends, which lost 7 bases and 7 bases, there was a span of 16 bases. Germline CDR1 reads SNHLY; CDR2 reads FYNNEI. The CDR3 sequence is 14 residues long. The CDR3 nucleotides are TGTGCCAGCACCGTGGGGGGCGGTAGTGAAAAACTGTTTTTT. Amino acids: CASTVGGGSEKLFF.

This chain links TRBV9 with TRBJ2-7; D ambiguous. This CDR3 has 15 amino acids. The germline CDR1 and CDR2 sequences are SGDLS and YYNGEE. V was pared by 0 bases and J by 0 bases, with 10 bases between. DNA for the CDR3: TGTGCCAGCAGCGTAGGTACAGCAAGCTCCTACGAGCAGTACTTC. Protein: CASSVGTASSYEQYF.

The V gene is TRBV6-2 or TRBV6-3, the J gene TRBJ1-1; TRBD1 might be the D (5 bases). V was cut by 2 bases and J by 4 bases, with 8 bases left in between. This CDR3 is built from 13 residues. Germline lookup yields CDR1 MNHEY and CDR2 SVGEGT. The chain's CDR3 is CASSYERGTEAFF. The CDR3 nucleotides are TGTGCCAGCAGTTACGAGAGGGGCACTGAAGCTTTCTTT.

This clone has only one observation. The V and J genes are TRBV7-9 and TRBJ1-5; TRBD1 aligns across 7 bases. Germline CDR1 SEHNR, CDR2 FQNEAQ (reference sequence). This CDR3 comprises 15 residues. The V and J ends lost 1 base and 6 bases, in that order; junction bases with no gene match: 6. The CDR3 here is CASSLGQGLGQPQHF. The CDR3 nucleotides are TGTGCCAGCAGCTTAGGACAGGGCCTAGGTCAGCCCCAGCATTTT.

This sequence joins TRBV5-1 and TRBJ1-2; perhaps TRBD1 as D (5 bases). Germline V lookup: CDR1 SGHRS, CDR2 YFSETQ. The CDR3 contains 12 residues. V lost 5 bases and J lost 1, with 6 bases in between. The CDR3: CASRTDNYGYTF. The DNA for the CDR3 is TGCGCCAGCAGGACAGATAACTATGGCTACACCTTC.

The chain joins TRBV28 to TRBJ1-1; 7 bases line up with TRBD1. The J segment lost 6 bases and the V segment lost 5 bases, leaving 6 bases of the junction unmatched. In germline, CDR1 is MDHEN, CDR2 SYDVKM. This CDR3 is 13 amino acids long. The CDR3 coding sequence is TGTGCCAGCAGTAGAACAGGGGTGGCTGAAGCTTTCTTT. Residues: CASSRTGVAEAFF.

The chain has TRBV5-8 and TRBJ1-6; the D gene is possibly TRBD1 (6 bases). Trimming pared 9 bases from V and 8 bases from J, leaving 18 bases between. Germline-derived CDR1 and CDR2 are SGHTS and YDEGEE. This CDR3 spans 14 amino acids. The CDR3 spells CATAKTGWDSPLHF. Written as DNA, the CDR3 is TGTGCCACCGCAAAAACAGGGTGGGATTCACCCCTCCACTTT.

The chain joins TRBV5-1 to TRBJ2-3; 9 bases match TRBD1. V lost 7 bases to trimming and J lost 3 bases; unmatched junction nucleotides: 3. Germline V gene lookup returns CDR1 SGHRS and CDR2 YFSETQ. The CDR3 has 13 amino acids. CDR3 sequence (DNA): TGCGCCAGCCGCGGGACAGGGACAGATACGCAGTATTTT. This translates into CASRGTGTDTQYF.

This rearrangement joins TRBV5-1 to TRBJ2-5; D call uncertain. The CDR3 runs 14 residues. Germline V gives CDR1 SGHRS, CDR2 YFSETQ. Trimming pared 0 bases from V and 4 bases from J, leaving 10 bases between. The CDR3 coding sequence is TGCGCCAGCAGCTTGGCGGGCCCCGCAGAGACCCAGTACTTC. Translating it yields CASSLAGPAETQYF.

The CDR3 is CASSLAYTGRGTEAFF. DNA for the CDR3: TGTGCCAGCAGCTTAGCTTATACCGGTCGGGGCACTGAAGCTTTCTTT. The chain links TRBV11-2 to TRBJ1-1; no clear D. Germline V gene sequence: CDR1 SGHAT, CDR2 FQNNGV. CDR3 size: 16 residues. Trimming took off 1 base at V and 4 bases at J, with 16 bases between the two ends.

CDR3 nucleotide sequence: TGTGCCAGCAATCCGGGGCACAACTATGGCTACACCTTC. Its translation: CASNPGHNYGYTF. The chain joins TRBV6-5 to TRBJ1-2; D might be TRBD1 (5 bases). The CDR3 has 13 residues. The V gene lost 7 bases and the J gene lost 2 bases, with 11 bases spanning the gap. Germline V gives CDR1 MNHEY, CDR2 SVGAGI.

The V gene is TRBV12-5, the J gene TRBJ2-1; D call uncertain. This CDR3 comprises 17 residues. V gave up 1 base and J gave up 0 bases, with 13 bases separating them. CDR1 LGHNT and CDR2 FRNRAP come from the germline V gene. CDR3 residues: CASGLAPPDLSYNEQFF. As DNA, the CDR3 is TGTGCTAGTGGTTTGGCCCCACCGGACCTCTCCTACAATGAGCAGTTCTTC. Full variable domain (outside the CDR3, taken from reference TRBV12-5 and TRBJ2-1): DARVTQTPRHKVTEMGQEVTMRCQPILGHNTVFWYRQTMMQGLELLAYFRNRAPLDDSGMPKDRFSAEMPDATLATLKIQPSEPRDSAVYFCASGLAPPDLSYNEQFFGPGTRLTVL.

The CDR3, as DNA: TGTGCCAGCTCCCCCCGACTAGCGGGGGGGGGTTACCAAGAGACCCAGTACTTC. Encoded protein: CASSPRLAGGGYQETQYF. The rearrangement links TRBV18 to TRBJ2-5; 14 bases match TRBD2. The CDR3 sequence is 18 residues long. Losses at the gene ends were 6 bases for V and 0 bases for J; bases not matched to a gene: 9. CDR1 is KGHSH, CDR2 LQKENI, per germline.

V is TRBV28 and J is TRBJ2-1; D unresolved. Germline values: CDR1 MDHEN, CDR2 SYDVKM. This CDR3 is 12 amino acids long. V was shortened by 3 bases and J by 6 bases, with 6 bases between the two germline ends. CDR3: CASSFPSNEQFF. CDR3 nucleotides: TGTGCCAGCAGTTTTCCAAGCAATGAGCAGTTCTTC.

The V gene is TRBV29-1, the J gene TRBJ2-1; D is ambiguous. The CDR3 runs to 10 residues. Germline CDR1 SQVTM, CDR2 ANQGSEA. V was pared by 7 bases and J by 9 bases, with 10 bases between. CDR3: CSGGEAEQFF. CDR3 sequence (DNA): TGCAGCGGTGGGGAAGCTGAGCAGTTCTTC.

This clone came up once. V usage is TRBV3-1 (or the pseudogene TRBV3-2) and J usage is TRBJ2-7, with TRBD1 matching 7 bases. Germline V CDR1 and CDR2: LGHDT, YNNKEL (reference sequence). The CDR3 totals 14 residues. With 0 bases clipped from V and 7 bases from J, the junction kept 6 bases outside the gene matches. DNA for the CDR3: TGTGCCAGCAGCCAAGAGACAGGGCCTAGGGAGCAGTACTTC. This translates into CASSQETGPREQYF.

Here the CDR3 DNA reads TGTGCCAGCAGTGAATGGGCGGAAGCTTTCTTT. Residues: CASSEWAEAFF. V usage is TRBV6-1 and J usage is TRBJ1-1, with D hard to call. CDR3 length: 11 amino acids. Germline CDR1 MNHNS, CDR2 SASEGT. Trimming removed 2 bases at V and 8 bases at J, with 6 bases between.

The chain couples TRBV7-2 to TRBJ1-1, with 7 nucleotides matching TRBD1. In germline, CDR1 is SGHTA, CDR2 FQGNSA. The length of the CDR3 is 19 residues. The V gene end was trimmed by 5 bases and the J gene end by 4 bases; junction bases not matched to a gene: 22. In DNA, the CDR3 is TGTGCCAGCAGCACCCGGGACAGCTTAAGCCTTGGGGTGGGCACTGAAGCTTTCTTT. Translating gives CASSTRDSLSLGVGTEAFF.

The chain carries TRBV20-1 and TRBJ2-7; D gene unclear. Trimming took off 5 bases at V and 4 bases at J, with 9 bases between the two ends. The CDR3 spans 11 residues. The germline gives CDR1 DFQATT, CDR2 SNEGSKA (reference sequence). Here the CDR3 reads CSAQDRYEQYF. As DNA, the CDR3 is TGCAGTGCTCAGGACCGGTACGAGCAGTACTTC.

The J gene is TRBJ1-4, the V gene TRBV2; D is unclear. Trimming cost V 3 bases and J 0 bases, with 17 bases left between them. The CDR3 length is 18 residues. Germline V CDR1 and CDR2: SNHLY, FYNNEI. CDR3 amino acids: CASSESMGIPATNEKLFF. The CDR3 DNA follows: TGTGCCAGCAGTGAGTCAATGGGGATCCCTGCAACTAATGAAAAACTGTTTTTT.

J is TRBJ1-2 and V is TRBV24-1; 8 positions match TRBD1. Trimming at V came to 7 bases and at J to 4 bases, leaving 7 bases not matched to a gene. The CDR3 is 14 amino acids. CDR1 is KGHDR and CDR2 is SFDVKD in the germline V gene. The DNA for the CDR3 is TGTGCCACCAGGCCGACAGGGGACCCCTATGGCTACACCTTC. This translates into CATRPTGDPYGYTF.

The J gene is TRBJ1-3, the V gene TRBV19; D is unclear. CDR3 length equals 15 residues. Looked up from germline, CDR1 is LNHDA and CDR2 is SQIVND (reference sequence). V was pared by 1 base and J by 0 bases, with 7 bases between. The CDR3 DNA reads TGTGCCAGTAGTATAGGACGCAGCTCTGGAAACACCATATATTTT. Its protein product is CASSIGRSSGNTIYF.